The text below deals with one T cell receptor (beta chain). Its target is unknown. The CDR3 consists of 20 residues. Unmatched junction bases numbered 22, after V lost 5 bases and J lost 7 bases. CDR1 and CDR2 from the germline V gene are MRHNA and SNTAGT. This sample is part of a study of response to subunit inactivated influenza vaccine. Study-wide findings and caveats: Authors suggested that a seasonal influenza vaccination recruits few new T cells each time.

TCRdb re-analysed the RT-PCR reads in MiXCR, keeping a single row per CDR3 protein. The data contain about 700,000 distinct CDR3 sequences, 13% to 15% of them singletons. Sequenced material: PBMCs from blood, taken 14 to 15 days before vaccination. This chain links TRBV6-4 with TRBJ1-6, with 8 bases matching TRBD1. The clonotype comes from a man aged 50-60 years who received an inactivated influenza vaccine. The chain's CDR3 is CASSQRLKSSSGQVNSPLHF. CDR3 nucleotides: TGTGCCAGCAGTCAACGATTGAAATCTAGTTCGGGACAGGTGAATTCACCCCTCCACTTT.